One sample yielded the 24 T cell receptor beta chains listed below, sequenced in a study of regulatory T cells in long-lasting Graves disease (dated by TCRdb to the early 2020s). The library was prepared using multiplex PCR. Instrument used: Illumina HiSeq 4000. To build TCR beta libraries, CDR3 regions were amplified by Arm-PCR using iRepertoire HTBI primers. In TCRdb, the public reads were trimmed at Q25 with fastp and aligned with MiXCR, with productive beta chains retained. Identical CDR3 proteins give one entry, which carries the most common genes and DNA. Recorded for this sample are roughly 500,000 distinct CDR3 sequences; 20% to 25% of them occurred a single time. The ten largest make up roughly 7.1% of the sample. The time point tag for this specimen amounts to: persistent/refractory GD, antithyroid drugs over 5 years with positive TRAb. For both TCR sequencing and RNA sequencing, RNA was extracted from PBMCs using TRIzol.

Sequencing used peripheral blood mononuclear cells (PBMCs), obtained when the disease was refractory, from a patient treated with antithyroid drugs. The receptors come from a female donor with Graves disease.

This clonotype was picked up a small number of times. This chain uses TRBV29-1 with TRBJ2-3; TRBD2 aligns across 14 bases. Germline CDR1 is SQVTM and CDR2 is ANQGSEA. The CDR3 runs 16 residues. The V segment lost 5 bases and the J segment 5 bases; nucleotides outside the gene matches: 9. The CDR3 sequence is CSVLALGLAGGDTQYF. Written as DNA, the CDR3 is TGCAGCGTTTTGGCTCTCGGACTAGCGGGAGGAGATACGCAGTATTTT.

In its sample, this clonotype was seen a few times. CDR3 coding DNA: TGTGCCAGCAGCTTTGGGCCAGAGGTACAGCCTGGCTACACCTTC. Translating it yields CASSFGPEVQPGYTF. V gene TRBV7-9 combines with J gene TRBJ1-2, with D uncertain. The germline V gene encodes CDR1 SEHNR and CDR2 FQNEAQ (reference sequence). V lost 3 bases, J lost 7 bases, and 18 bases lay in between. The CDR3 extends over 15 amino acids.

This clonotype was counted at least ten times. The gene calls are TRBV3-1 and TRBJ1-2; D perhaps matches TRBD1 (6 bases). Germline-derived CDR1 and CDR2 are LGHDT and YNNKEL (reference sequence). This CDR3 is built from 14 residues. V shed 4 bases and J shed 6 bases, with 15 bases lying between them. The CDR3 sequence is CASSPPGDENGYTF. The DNA of the CDR3 is TGTGCCAGCAGCCCCCCAGGGGATGAGAATGGCTACACCTTC.

This clonotype was seen a handful of times. The chain recombines TRBV7-9 with TRBJ1-2; no clear D gene. Germline values: CDR1 SEHNR, CDR2 FQNEAQ (reference sequence). V lost 2 bases and J lost 4, with 5 bases in between. The CDR3 totals 12 residues. CDR3 amino acids: CASSLHGYGYTF. The CDR3 bases are TGTGCCAGCAGCTTACACGGCTATGGCTACACCTTC.

This chain links TRBV5-4 with TRBJ1-4; D gene uncertain. The CDR3 length is 15 residues. Trimming cost V 0 bases and J 1 base, with 7 bases left between them. Per germline, CDR1 SGHNT and CDR2 YYREEE (reference sequence). CDR3 coding DNA: TGTGCCAGCAGCTTGGGGGCAGGAACTAATGAAAAACTGTTTTTT. It specifies CASSLGAGTNEKLFF. The full variable domain, completed using reference TRBV5-4 and TRBJ1-4, is ETGVTQSPTHLIKTRGQQVTLRCSSQSGHNTVSWYQQALGQGPQFIFQYYREEENGRGNFPPRFSGLQFPNYSSELNVNALELDDSALYLCASSLGAGTNEKLFFGSGTQLSVL.

The chain is built from TRBV20-1 and TRBJ2-3; 9 bases align to TRBD1. J was trimmed by 3 bases and V by 2 bases; bases with no gene match: 9. CDR1 and CDR2 from the germline V gene are DFQATT and SNEGSKA (reference sequence). CDR3 length: 16 residues. The CDR3 DNA follows: TGCAGTGCTAGAAGATTCCCGGGACAGGGTACAGATACGCAGTATTTT. It yields the protein CSARRFPGQGTDTQYF.

This clonotype has at least ten counts. The chain links TRBV10-3 to TRBJ1-2; a weak D match, TRBD1 (6 bases). The CDR3 is 15 residues long. Trimming left V 6 bases short and J 1 base short, with 15 bases between. CDR1 is ENHRY and CDR2 is SYGVKD in the germline V gene. The chain's CDR3 is CAIRDSPALNYGYTF. The CDR3 bases are TGTGCCATCAGGGACAGTCCAGCCCTTAACTATGGCTACACCTTC.

This clonotype was found a few times. The chain recombines TRBV20-1 with TRBJ1-5; D gene ambiguous. CDR3 size: 14 residues. Germline CDR1 DFQATT, CDR2 SNEGSKA (reference sequence). The germline V and J ends were trimmed by 5 bases and 7 bases, with 18 bases remaining between them. The CDR3 DNA reads TGCAGTGCTTCCGACGGAGCTTCGTGGCAGCCCCAGCATTTT. It yields the protein CSASDGASWQPQHF.

This clonotype has a count of ten or more. The chain uses TRBV7-2 and TRBJ2-4, with 11 bases matching TRBD1. V gave up 1 base and J gave up 8 bases; unmatched junction bases: 4. CDR1 SGHTA and CDR2 FQGNSA come from the germline V gene. This CDR3 contains 15 residues. The CDR3 protein is CASSLVGTGGDIQYF. The CDR3 DNA sequence: TGTGCCAGCAGCTTAGTCGGGACAGGGGGGGACATTCAGTACTTC.

The chain is built from TRBV6-1 and TRBJ2-2, with D possibly called TRBD1 or TRBD2 (5 bases each). Germline CDR1 and CDR2: MNHNS and SASEGT. V was trimmed by 6 bases and J by 4 bases, leaving 9 bases between them. The CDR3 is made up of 13 amino acids. As DNA, the CDR3 is TGTGCCAGCAGACGGGGCCTCACCGGGGAGCTGTTTTTT. This gives the protein CASRRGLTGELFF.

The CDR3 DNA is TGCGCCAGCAGCCAAGATGTACAGAGGGGTGAAGCTTTCTTT. This gives the protein CASSQDVQRGEAFF. This rearrangement joins TRBV4-1 to TRBJ1-1; possibly TRBD1 for D (5 bases). CDR3 length: 14 amino acids. The germline V and J ends were trimmed by 0 bases and 7 bases, with 12 bases remaining between them. CDR1 and CDR2 (germline): MGHRA, YSYEKL.

The rearrangement uses TRBV29-1 and TRBJ2-7; 11 nucleotides align to TRBD2. The J segment lost 5 bases and the V segment lost 5 bases, leaving 8 bases of the junction unmatched. Per germline, CDR1 SQVTM and CDR2 ANQGSEA. The CDR3 runs to 14 residues. The CDR3 sequence is CSVLAGGLGDEQYF. In DNA, the CDR3 is TGCAGCGTTTTAGCGGGAGGGCTCGGGGACGAGCAGTACTTC.

In the case of this clonotype: A much more abundant neighbour one base away suggests this may be a read error. This chain joins TRBV9 and TRBJ2-7; TRBD2 matches at 9 bases. This CDR3 is 16 amino acids long. Germline CDR1 reads SGDLS; CDR2 reads YYNGEE. CDR3 region: CASSWTLAGTPYEQYF. DNA of the CDR3: TGCGCCAGCAGCTGGACCCTAGCGGGGACCCCCTACGAGCAGTACTTC.

In regard to this clonotype: One end of the junction varies from germline; a read error may be responsible. This chain uses TRBV27 with TRBJ2-3, with 8 bases matching TRBD2. The CDR3 totals 16 residues. Germline values: CDR1 MNHEY, CDR2 SMNVEV (reference sequence). CDR3 sequence (DNA): TGTGCCAGCACATCAGGATGGAGCGGGGGAGCAGATATGCAGTATTTT. It yields the protein CASTSGWSGGADMQYF.

In this sample, this clonotype turned up a few times. The chain carries TRBV24-1 and TRBJ2-1; TRBD2 matches at 9 bases. The V and J ends lost 2 bases and 8 bases, in that order; junction bases with no gene match: 6. The CDR3 spans 15 residues. Germline assignment: CDR1 KGHDR and CDR2 SFDVKD. The CDR3 DNA reads as TGTGCCACCAGTGATTCCGGGACTAGCAGGCATGAGCAGTTCTTC. Translation gives CATSDSGTSRHEQFF.

This clonotype was seen many times. The genes are TRBV2 and TRBJ1-4, with 10 bases fitting TRBD1. The germline V gene has CDR1 SNHLY and CDR2 FYNNEI. CDR3 length: 16 amino acids. After removal of 6 bases from V and 14 bases from J, the junction contained 18 bases not matched to a gene. DNA of the CDR3: TGTGCCAGCAGGCCACTTGGACAGGGGGGTGGAGAACGGCTGTTTTTT. Its protein is CASRPLGQGGGERLFF.

This clonotype has at least ten counts. The rearrangement uses TRBV6-1 and TRBJ1-1; D remains ambiguous. The germline gives CDR1 MNHNS, CDR2 SASEGT. Trimming shortened V by 3 bases and J by 1 base, and 6 bases separated the two germline ends. The CDR3 is 13 amino acids. The DNA for the CDR3 is TGTGCCAGCAGTGATGGAGAGAACACTGAAGCTTTCTTT. It codes for CASSDGENTEAFF.

V gene TRBV6-2 or TRBV6-3 combines with J gene TRBJ1-2, with 8 bases identical to TRBD1. With V trimmed by 2 bases and J by 4 bases, 3 bases remained unmatched. This CDR3 has 14 amino acids. Germline CDR1 MNHEY, CDR2 SVGEGT. As DNA, the CDR3 is TGTGCCAGCAGTTACACAGGGGGTATCTATGGCTACACCTTC. The encoded protein is CASSYTGGIYGYTF.

This clonotype occurred a few times. The chain carries TRBV29-1 and TRBJ1-2; the D gene is possibly TRBD1 (5 bases). The length of the CDR3 is 14 residues. The germline V and J ends were trimmed by 7 bases and 4 bases, with 19 bases remaining between them. In germline, CDR1 is SQVTM, CDR2 ANQGSEA. In nucleotides, the CDR3 is TGCAGCGCAATAGGGCAGGGCTACGGCTATGGCTACACCTTC. This encodes CSAIGQGYGYGYTF.

This clonotype was observed a few times. This chain links TRBV7-2 with TRBJ2-5; TRBD2 is a possible D gene (6 bases). The CDR3 contains 19 residues. The V end lost 2 bases, the J end lost 3 bases, and 25 bases lay between the germline ends. The germline CDR1 and CDR2 sequences are SGHTA and FQGNSA. The chain's CDR3 is CASSLPQGFVAVFEETQYF. The CDR3 DNA reads as TGTGCCAGCAGCTTACCCCAGGGTTTTGTAGCGGTCTTTGAAGAGACCCAGTACTTC.

This clonotype was detected many times. As DNA, the CDR3 is TGTGCCAGCAGCCCGAAGAGGGGCTTTGGGGACACTGAAGCTTTCTTT. This sequence encodes CASSPKRGFGDTEAFF. The V and J genes are TRBV14 and TRBJ1-1; TRBD1 is a possible D gene (5 bases). This CDR3 contains 16 residues. CDR1 is SGHDN and CDR2 is FVKESK in the germline V gene. Trimming shortened V by 4 bases and J by 3 bases, and 18 bases separated the two germline ends.

This clonotype was observed once. This likely came from a read error, as a far larger clone is one base away. The V call is TRBV7-9, the J call TRBJ1-1, with a tentative D call TRBD1 (5 bases). CDR3 length equals 14 residues. Germline V CDR1 and CDR2: SEHNR, FQNEAQ (reference sequence). The CDR3 DNA reads as TGTGCCAGCAGCTGGGGCGGCCTGAACGCTGAAGCTTTCTTT. Translation: CASSWGGLNAEAFF.

The genes are TRBV18 and TRBJ1-2; D is undetermined. Germline V gene sequence: CDR1 KGHSH, CDR2 LQKENI. The CDR3 length is 14 residues. With 0 bases removed from V and 4 bases from J, the gap between germline ends came to 9 bases. The CDR3 coding sequence is TGTGCCAGCTCACCACCAGGGATGACCTATGGCTACACCTTC. Translation gives CASSPPGMTYGYTF.

This clonotype was seen only a few times. V gene TRBV7-9 combines with J gene TRBJ1-2, with no clear D. CDR1 and CDR2 from the germline V gene are SEHNR and FQNEAQ (reference sequence). The CDR3 spans 16 residues. V was clipped by 0 bases and J by 3 bases, with 14 bases between them. CDR3 in amino acids: CASSLASTAVDYGYTF. The CDR3 DNA is TGTGCCAGCAGCTTAGCCTCGACGGCGGTCGACTATGGCTACACCTTC.